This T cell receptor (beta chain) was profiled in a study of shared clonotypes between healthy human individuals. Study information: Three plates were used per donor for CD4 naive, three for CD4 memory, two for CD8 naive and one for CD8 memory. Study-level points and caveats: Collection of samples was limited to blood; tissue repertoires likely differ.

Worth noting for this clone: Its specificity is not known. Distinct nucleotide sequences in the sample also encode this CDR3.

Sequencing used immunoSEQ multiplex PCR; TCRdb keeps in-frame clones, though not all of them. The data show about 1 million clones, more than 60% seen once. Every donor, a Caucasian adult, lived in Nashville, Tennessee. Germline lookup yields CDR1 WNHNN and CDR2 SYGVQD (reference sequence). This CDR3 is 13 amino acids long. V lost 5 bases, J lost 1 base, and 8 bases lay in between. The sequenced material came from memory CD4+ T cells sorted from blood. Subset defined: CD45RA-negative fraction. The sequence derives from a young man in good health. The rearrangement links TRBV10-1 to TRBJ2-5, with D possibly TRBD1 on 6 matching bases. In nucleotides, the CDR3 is TGCGCCAGCAGTCGAGGGGGCCAAGAGACCCAGTACTTC. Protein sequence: CASSRGGQETQYF.